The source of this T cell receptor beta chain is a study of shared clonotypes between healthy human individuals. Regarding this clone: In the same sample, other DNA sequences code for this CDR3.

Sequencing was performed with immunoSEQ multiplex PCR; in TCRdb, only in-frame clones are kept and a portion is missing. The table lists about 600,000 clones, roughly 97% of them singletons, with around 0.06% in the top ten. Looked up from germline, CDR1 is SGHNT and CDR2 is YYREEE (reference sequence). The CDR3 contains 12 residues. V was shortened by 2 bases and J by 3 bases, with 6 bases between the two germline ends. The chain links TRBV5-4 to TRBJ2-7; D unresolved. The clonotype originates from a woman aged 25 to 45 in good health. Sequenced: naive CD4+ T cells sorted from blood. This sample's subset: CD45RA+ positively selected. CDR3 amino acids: CASSLSGYEQYF. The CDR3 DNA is TGTGCCAGCAGCTTATCCGGCTACGAGCAGTACTTC.